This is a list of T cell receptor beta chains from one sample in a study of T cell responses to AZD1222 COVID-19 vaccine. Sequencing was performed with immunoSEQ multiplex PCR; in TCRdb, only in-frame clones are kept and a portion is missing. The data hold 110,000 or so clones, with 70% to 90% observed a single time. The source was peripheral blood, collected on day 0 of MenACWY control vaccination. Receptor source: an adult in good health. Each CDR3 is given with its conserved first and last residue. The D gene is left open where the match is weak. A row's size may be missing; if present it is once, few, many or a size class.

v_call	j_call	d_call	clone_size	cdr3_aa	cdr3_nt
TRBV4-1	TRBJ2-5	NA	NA	CASSQGPQETQYF	TGCGCCAGCAGCCAAGGCCCCCAAGAGACCCAGTACTTC
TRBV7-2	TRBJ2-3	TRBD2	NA	CASSPLAGLTDTQYF	TGTGCCAGCAGTCCACTAGCGGGGCTCACAGATACGCAGTATTTT
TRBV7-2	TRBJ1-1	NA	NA	CASSLHAGTNTEAFF	TGTGCCAGCAGCCTCCACGCGGGGACCAACACTGAAGCTTTCTTT
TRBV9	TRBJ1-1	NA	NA	CASSVSLGDTEAFF	TGTGCCAGCAGCGTATCGTTGGGGGACACTGAAGCTTTCTTT
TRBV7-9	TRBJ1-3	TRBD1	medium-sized	CASSRTGNTIYF	TGTGCCAGCAGCCGGACAGGGAACACCATATATTTT
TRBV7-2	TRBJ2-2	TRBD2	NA	CASSLAGGLVTGELFF	TGTGCCAGCAGTCTAGCGGGGGGGCTAGTCACCGGGGAGCTGTTTTTT
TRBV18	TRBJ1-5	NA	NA	CASSPQDGNQPQHF	TGTGCCAGCTCACCACAAGACGGGAATCAGCCCCAGCATTTT
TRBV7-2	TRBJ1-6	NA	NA	CASSLEIWQARNSPLHF	TGTGCCAGCAGCTTAGAAATTTGGCAGGCTCGGAATTCACCCCTCCACTTT
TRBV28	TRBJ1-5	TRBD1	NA	CASSAPGQGIQPQHF	TGTGCCAGCAGTGCTCCGGGACAGGGGATTCAGCCCCAGCATTTT
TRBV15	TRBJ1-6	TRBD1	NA	CATSPRQGRTPLHF	TGTGCCACCAGCCCCCGACAGGGGCGGACACCCCTCCACTTT
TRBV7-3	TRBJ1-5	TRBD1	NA	CASSQEADRGRNQPQHF	TGTGCCAGCAGCCAAGAAGCGGACAGGGGTCGAAATCAGCCCCAGCATTTT
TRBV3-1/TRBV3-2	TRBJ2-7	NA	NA	CASSQVGQPGYEQYF	TGTGCCAGCAGCCAAGTCGGGCAGCCCGGTTACGAGCAGTACTTC
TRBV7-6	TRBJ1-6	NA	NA	CASSLVGQPTKDSPLHF	TGTGCCAGCAGCTTAGTAGGCCAGCCCACGAAAGATTCACCCCTCCACTTT
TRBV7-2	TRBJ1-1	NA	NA	CASSLALTSNTEAFF	TGTGCCAGCAGCTTAGCCCTAACGTCAAACACTGAAGCTTTCTTT
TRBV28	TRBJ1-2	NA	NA	CASSLRRLPDMYGYTF	TGTGCCAGCAGTTTACGACGTCTCCCGGACATGTATGGCTACACCTTC
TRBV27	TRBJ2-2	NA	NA	CASRMTRANTGELFF	TGTGCCAGCAGGATGACGCGGGCGAACACCGGGGAGCTGTTTTTT
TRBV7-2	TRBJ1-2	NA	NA	CASSNTEHRRYGYTF	TGTGCCAGCAGCAATACGGAGCACAGACGCTATGGCTACACCTTC
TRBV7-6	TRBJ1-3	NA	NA	CASSRGPGNTIYF	TGTGCCAGCAGCCGGGGACCTGGAAACACCATATATTTT
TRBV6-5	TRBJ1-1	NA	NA	CASGVYMNTEAFF	TGTGCCAGCGGGGTATACATGAACACTGAAGCTTTCTTT
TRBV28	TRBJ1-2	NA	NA	CASSSGQGLEGYTF	TGTGCCAGCAGTTCCGGCCAGGGCCTCGAGGGCTACACCTTC
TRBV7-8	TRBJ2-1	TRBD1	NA	CASSPDRGRNNEQFF	TGTGCCAGCAGCCCGGACAGGGGGCGAAACAATGAGCAGTTCTTC
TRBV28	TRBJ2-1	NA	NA	CASSRPSEQFF	TGTGCCAGCAGCCGGCCTAGTGAGCAGTTCTTC
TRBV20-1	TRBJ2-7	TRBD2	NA	CSASGPTSGRFYEQYF	TGCAGTGCTAGTGGGCCTACTAGCGGAAGGTTTTACGAGCAGTACTTC
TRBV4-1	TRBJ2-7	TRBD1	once	CASSQGDRGPTYEQYF	TGCGCCAGCAGCCAAGGGGACAGGGGGCCCACCTACGAGCAGTACTTC
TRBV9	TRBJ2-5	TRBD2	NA	CASSVAAGGRQETQYF	TGTGCCAGCAGCGTAGCAGCGGGGGGGCGGCAAGAGACCCAGTACTTC
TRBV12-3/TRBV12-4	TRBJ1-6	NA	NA	CASSFGGPSPLHF	TGTGCCAGCAGTTTCGGAGGGCCCTCACCCCTCCACTTT
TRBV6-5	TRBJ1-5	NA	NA	CASSSWEEQPQHF	TGTGCCAGCAGCTCTTGGGAAGAGCAGCCCCAGCATTTT
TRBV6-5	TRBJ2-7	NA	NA	CATIGLEGNYEQYF	TGTGCCACCATTGGGCTGGAGGGGAACTACGAGCAGTACTTC
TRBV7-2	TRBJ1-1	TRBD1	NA	CASSSDRARVGTEAFF	TGTGCCAGCAGCTCGGACAGGGCCCGCGTTGGCACTGAAGCTTTCTTT
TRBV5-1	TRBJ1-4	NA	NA	CASSLGDGNEKLFF	TGCGCCAGCAGCTTGGGGGACGGGAATGAAAAACTGTTTTTT
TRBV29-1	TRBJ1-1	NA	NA	CSVERPLNTEAFF	TGCAGCGTTGAAAGACCGTTGAACACTGAAGCTTTCTTT
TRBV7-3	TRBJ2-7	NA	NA	CASERSDKPNSSYEQYF	TGTGCCAGCGAGCGGAGTGACAAGCCAAACAGCTCCTACGAGCAGTACTTC
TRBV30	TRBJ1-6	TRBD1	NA	CAWSVLGDRADSPLHF	TGTGCCTGGAGTGTGCTGGGTGACAGGGCGGATTCACCCCTCCACTTT
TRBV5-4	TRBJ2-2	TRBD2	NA	CASSPFVAGGRSGELFF	TGTGCCAGCAGCCCGTTTGTAGCGGGAGGGCGGTCCGGGGAGCTGTTTTTT
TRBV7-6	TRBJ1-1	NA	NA	CASSLAGWAEAFF	TGTGCCAGCAGCTTAGCAGGGTGGGCTGAAGCTTTCTTT
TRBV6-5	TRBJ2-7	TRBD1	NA	CASSTDGTAQYF	TGTGCCAGCAGCACCGATGGGACAGCCCAGTACTTC
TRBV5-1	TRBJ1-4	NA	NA	CASSLGSGPGGEKLFF	TGCGCCAGCAGCTTGGGATCGGGACCGGGGGGCGAAAAACTGTTTTTT
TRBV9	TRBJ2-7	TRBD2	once	CASSVGSGRLYEQYF	TGTGCCAGCAGCGTTGGTAGCGGGAGGTTATACGAGCAGTACTTC
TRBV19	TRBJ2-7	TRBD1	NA	CASSSPGQGVREQYF	TGTGCCAGTAGTAGTCCGGGACAGGGGGTTCGGGAGCAGTACTTC
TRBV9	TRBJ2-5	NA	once	CASSPDTWGSETQYF	TGTGCCAGCAGCCCGGACACCTGGGGATCAGAGACCCAGTACTTC
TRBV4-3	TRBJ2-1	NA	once	CASSQESRVRNEQFF	TGCGCCAGCAGCCAAGAGTCCAGGGTAAGAAATGAGCAGTTCTTC
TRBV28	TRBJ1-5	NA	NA	CASSLRDGPYQPQHF	TGTGCCAGCAGTTTGAGGGACGGCCCATATCAGCCCCAGCATTTT
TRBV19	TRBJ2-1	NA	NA	CASSKGLSYNEQFF	TGTGCCAGTAGTAAGGGACTTTCCTACAATGAGCAGTTCTTC
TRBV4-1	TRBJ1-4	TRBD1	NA	CASSQTGLMTEKLFF	TGCGCCAGCAGCCAGACAGGGCTTATGACTGAAAAATTGTTTTTT
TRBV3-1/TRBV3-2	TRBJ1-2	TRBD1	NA	CASSQGQGAVGGYTF	TGTGCCAGCAGCCAAGGACAGGGGGCGGTGGGCGGCTACACCTTC
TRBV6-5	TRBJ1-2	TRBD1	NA	CASSLTGAHPYTF	TGTGCCAGCAGTTTGACAGGGGCGCATCCCTACACCTTC
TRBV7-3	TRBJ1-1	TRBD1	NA	CASSSTGQGAEAFF	TGTGCCAGCAGCTCAACGGGACAGGGCGCTGAAGCTTTCTTT
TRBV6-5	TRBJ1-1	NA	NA	CASSWSLGNTEAFF	TGTGCCAGCAGTTGGTCCTTGGGGAACACTGAAGCTTTCTTT
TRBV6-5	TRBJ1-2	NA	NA	CASSYLSQPNYGYTF	TGTGCCAGCAGTTACCTATCACAGCCTAACTATGGCTACACCTTC
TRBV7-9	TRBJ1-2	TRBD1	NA	CASSLTGVGYTF	TGTGCCAGCAGCTTAACAGGGGTTGGCTACACCTTC
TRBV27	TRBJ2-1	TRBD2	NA	CASSLRTSGNNEQFF	TGTGCCAGCAGTCTTAGGACTAGCGGTAACAATGAGCAGTTCTTC
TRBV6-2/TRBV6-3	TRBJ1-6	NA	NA	CASSYPRTYPPLHF	TGTGCCAGCAGTTACCCGCGGACATATCCACCCCTCCACTTT
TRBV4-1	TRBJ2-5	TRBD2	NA	CASSLRTGGGGETQYF	TGCGCCAGCAGCCTGAGGACTGGCGGCGGGGGAGAGACCCAGTACTTC
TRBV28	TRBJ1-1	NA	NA	CASSLGQTFANTEAFF	TGTGCCAGCAGTTTAGGGCAGACTTTCGCCAACACTGAAGCTTTCTTT
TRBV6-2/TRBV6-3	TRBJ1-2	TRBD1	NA	CASSYGSDRQGGYGYTF	TGTGCCAGCAGTTACGGATCTGATCGACAGGGTGGCTATGGCTACACCTTC
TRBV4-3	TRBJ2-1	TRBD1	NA	CASSRGQGLYNEQFF	TGCGCCAGCAGCCGAGGACAGGGACTGTACAATGAGCAGTTCTTC
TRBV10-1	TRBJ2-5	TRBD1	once	CASGGQGVVETQYF	TGCGCCAGCGGCGGACAGGGGGTCGTTGAGACCCAGTACTTC
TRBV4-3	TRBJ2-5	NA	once	CASSQDFARVETQYF	TGCGCCAGCAGCCAAGATTTCGCAAGAGTAGAGACCCAGTACTTC
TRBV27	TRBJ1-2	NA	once	CASSLSLGANYGYTF	TGTGCCAGCAGTTTATCGTTAGGAGCTAACTATGGCTACACCTTC